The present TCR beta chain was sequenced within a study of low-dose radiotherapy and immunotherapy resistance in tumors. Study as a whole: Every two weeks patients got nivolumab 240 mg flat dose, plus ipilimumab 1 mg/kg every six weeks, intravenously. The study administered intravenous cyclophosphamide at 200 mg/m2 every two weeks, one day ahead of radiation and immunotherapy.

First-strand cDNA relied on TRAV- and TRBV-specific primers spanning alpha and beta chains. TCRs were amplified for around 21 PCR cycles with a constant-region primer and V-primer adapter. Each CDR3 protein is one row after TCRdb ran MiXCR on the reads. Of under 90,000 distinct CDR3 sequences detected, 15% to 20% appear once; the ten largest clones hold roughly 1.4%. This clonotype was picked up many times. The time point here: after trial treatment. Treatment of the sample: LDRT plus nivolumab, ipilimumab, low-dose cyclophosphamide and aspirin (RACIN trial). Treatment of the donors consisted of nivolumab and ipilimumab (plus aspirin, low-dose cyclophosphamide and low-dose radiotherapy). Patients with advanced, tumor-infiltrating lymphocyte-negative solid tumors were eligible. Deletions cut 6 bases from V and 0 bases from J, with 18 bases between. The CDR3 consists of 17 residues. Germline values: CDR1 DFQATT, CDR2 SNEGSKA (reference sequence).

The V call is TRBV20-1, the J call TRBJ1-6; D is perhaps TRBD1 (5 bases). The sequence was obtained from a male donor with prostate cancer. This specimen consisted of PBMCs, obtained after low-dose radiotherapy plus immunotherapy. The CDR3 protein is CSATGTDLSSYNSPLHF. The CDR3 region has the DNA TGCAGTGCCACCGGGACGGACTTAAGCTCCTATAATTCACCCCTCCACTTT.